This TCR beta chain was sequenced in a study of blood T cell repertoires in COVID-19. On the study more broadly: There were acute and convalescent COVID-19 samples, and they came from the United States, Italy and Spain. T cells, B-cell-depleted T cells, or PBMCs provided the cDNA or gDNA that served as material.

This CDR3 is built from 14 residues. CDR1 and CDR2 (germline): SGHVS, FNYEAQ. Trimming pared 0 bases from V and 8 bases from J, leaving 13 bases between. Study processing details: How many nucleated cells were present was estimated from reference gene primer amplification. Sequencing was performed with immunoSEQ multiplex PCR; in TCRdb, only in-frame clones are kept and a portion is missing. V, J and clone size are taken as reported in that table, and D and trimming were inferred from the DNA itself. The data show 200,000 to 300,000 clones, roughly nine tenths seen once. This chain joins TRBV7-6 and TRBJ1-2; the D is unclear. The clonotype comes from a woman aged 55-70 years who had recovered from COVID-19. Sequencing input: peripheral blood. Here the CDR3 reads CASSLALAGGGYTF. Here the CDR3 DNA reads TGTGCCAGCAGCTTAGCGTTGGCGGGAGGGGGCTACACCTTC. Drawing the rest from reference TRBV7-6 and TRBJ1-2, the complete variable domain is GAGVSQSPRYKVTKRGQDVALRCDPISGHVSLYWYRQALGQGPEFLTYFNYEAQQDKSGLPNDRFSAERPEGSISTLTIQRTEQRDSAMYRCASSLALAGGGYTFGSGTRLTVV.